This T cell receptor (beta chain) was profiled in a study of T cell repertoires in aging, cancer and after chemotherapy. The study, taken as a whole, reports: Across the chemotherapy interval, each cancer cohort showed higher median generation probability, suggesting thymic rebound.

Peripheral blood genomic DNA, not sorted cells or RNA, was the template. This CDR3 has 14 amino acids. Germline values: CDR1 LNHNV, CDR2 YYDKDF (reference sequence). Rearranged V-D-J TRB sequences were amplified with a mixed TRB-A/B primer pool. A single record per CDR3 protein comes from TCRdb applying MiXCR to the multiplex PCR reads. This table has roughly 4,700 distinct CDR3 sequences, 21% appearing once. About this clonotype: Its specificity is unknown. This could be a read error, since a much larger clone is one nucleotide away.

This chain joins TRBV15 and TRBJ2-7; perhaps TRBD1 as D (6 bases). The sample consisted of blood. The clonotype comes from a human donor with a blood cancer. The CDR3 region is CDTSRGQGPDEQYF. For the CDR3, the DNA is TGTGACACCAGCAGAGGTCAGGGGCCGGACGAGCAGTACTTC. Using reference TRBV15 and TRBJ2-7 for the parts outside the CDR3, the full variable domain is DAMVIQNPRYQVTQFGKPVTLSCSQTLNHNVMYWYQQKSSQAPKLLFHYYDKDFNNEADTPDNFQSRRPNTSFCFLDIRSPGLGDTAMYLCDTSRGQGPDEQYFGPGTRLTVT.